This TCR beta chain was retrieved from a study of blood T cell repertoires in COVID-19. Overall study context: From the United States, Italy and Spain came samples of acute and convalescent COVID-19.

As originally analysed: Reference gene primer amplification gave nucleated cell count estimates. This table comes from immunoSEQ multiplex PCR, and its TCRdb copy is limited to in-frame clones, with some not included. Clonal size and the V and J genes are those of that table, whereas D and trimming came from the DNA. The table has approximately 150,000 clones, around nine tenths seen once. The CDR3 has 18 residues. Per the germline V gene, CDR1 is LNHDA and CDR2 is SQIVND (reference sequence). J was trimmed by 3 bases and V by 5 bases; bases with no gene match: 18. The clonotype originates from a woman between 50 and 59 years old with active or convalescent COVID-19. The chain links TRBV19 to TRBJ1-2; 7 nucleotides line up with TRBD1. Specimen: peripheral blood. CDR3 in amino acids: CASSPEAGKGALDYGYTF. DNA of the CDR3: TGTGCCAGTAGTCCCGAGGCAGGGAAGGGGGCCCTAGACTATGGCTACACCTTC. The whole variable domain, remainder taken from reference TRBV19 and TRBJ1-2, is DGGITQSPKYLFRKEGQNVTLSCEQNLNHDAMYWYRQDPGQGLRLIYYSQIVNDFQKGDIAEGYSVSREKKESFPLTVTSAQKNPTAFYLCASSPEAGKGALDYGYTFGSGTRLTVV.